This TCR beta chain was captured in a study of post-analysis software for immune sequencing data. Notes on the study in general: Included in a set of about five TRBV segments more frequent in patients than controls were TRBV5-6, TRBV5-1 and TRBV20-1.

V was clipped by 6 bases and J by 2 bases; unmatched bases: 14. The CDR3 is 17 residues long. In germline, CDR1 is MNHNS, CDR2 SASEGT. Included in the TCR beta cDNA libraries were unique molecular identifiers. From the PCR reads, TCRdb called clonotypes with MiXCR, one entry per CDR3 protein. The sample lists approximately 360,000 distinct CDR3 sequences; less than 35% were seen once. This clonotype was counted between two and nine times. The antigen is unknown. This chain connects TRBV6-1 to TRBJ2-5, with 8 nucleotides matching TRBD2. The sequenced sample was blood. The clonotype was recovered from a girl under 18 with multiple sclerosis. CDR3 residues: CASRLHSGTSLQETQYF. For the CDR3, the DNA is TGTGCCAGCAGGCTTCATAGCGGGACCTCGTTACAAGAGACCCAGTACTTC.